The entry below gives a single T cell receptor (beta chain) sequence along with its context. The clone's antigen remains unknown. No qualities accompany the bases; no much larger clone lies one base away. The entry originates in a study of blood T cell repertoires in COVID-19 (dated by TCRdb to the early 2020s). In terms of the full investigation: Collaborator samples came from the United States, Italy and Spain and covered acute and convalescent phases of COVID-19. The sample metadata nearly always contained a de-identified subject ID, COVID-19 status, age in years and sex. Where HLA class I and class II types were available, the types were taken from metadata supplied by the sample provider, not from assay-based typing. Subjects who had been exposed to COVID-19, were actively infected with it, or had recovered from it provided the deeply sampled blood TCRbeta repertoires that made up the dataset. The repertoires were made available in a free public database intended to serve as a resource for research on the immune response to SARS-CoV-2. Samples were obtained from the ongoing ImmuneRACE study (first 160 participants) and from 1,200 or so subjects provided by 6 global collaborators. The material from the prospective study consisted of cDNA or gDNA derived from T cells, B-cell-depleted T cells, or PBMCs. The full study reports these points: The quantity of clinical and demographic metadata differed by source and by participant and was supplied without curation.

After removal of 7 bases from V and 4 bases from J, the junction retains 9 bases not matched to a gene. From its cysteine to its phenylalanine, the CDR3 spans 14 amino acids. Only the CDR3 part of the read is kept: 42 bases, read in frame from the first base. The germline V gene specifies ENHRY as CDR1 and SYGVKD as CDR2. Each collaborating institution followed its own protocols to collect whole blood in K2EDTA tubes. For TCRbeta analysis, collaborators shipped samples in one of three forms: frozen whole blood, isolated PBMCs, or DNA extracted from either of those sample types. The immunoSEQ Assay, a bias-controlled multiplex PCR, was used to amplify TCRbeta CDR3 regions from genomic DNA. As for the authors' bioinformatics: The number of nucleated cells in each sample was estimated from the amplification of reference gene primers within the assay. Sequence reads were collapsed and filtered to measure the absolute abundance of every unique TCRbeta CDR3 rearrangement. Productive Simpson clonality was computed per sample as the square root of Simpson's diversity index over productive rearrangements. The immuneACCESS repertoire file appears here via TCRdb, limited to in-frame rearrangements. These files lack a portion of the clones; in checked studies, under half of the deficit traces to unresolved V genes, and the cause of the others is not known. V and J calls and clone size follow that table, whereas D and trimming were derived from the DNA. The sample contains approximately 150,000 clones, roughly 90% of them found a single time. Of the sample, about 2% falls within the top ten clones.

Sequencing input: peripheral blood. Recombination connected TRBV10-3 to TRBJ2-7; 8 bases in the middle match TRBD2. This receptor was identified in an older man with active COVID-19. This receptor has the CDR3 CAITRGSGSYEQYF. In nucleotide form, the sequence is TGTGCCATCACCCGGGGGAGCGGGAGTTACGAGCAGTACTTC.